The rows below give T cell receptor beta chains drawn from one sample of a study of blood T cells in healthy people across ages. Each CDR3 protein gets one entry after TCRdb re-called the 5' RACE reads with MiXCR. The table lists 800,000 or so distinct CDR3 sequences, around a quarter of them singletons. These same data were also listed under a study on T cells of mothers and their children.

Sequenced sample: blood. Every receptor here comes from a boy younger than 18 in good health. CDR3s include the opening cysteine and the closing phenylalanine or tryptophan. The order of the fields is clone size, D gene, V gene, J gene, CDR3 DNA, CDR3 protein. The D gene is left open where the match is weak. Clone size appears in some rows only: once, few, many, or a class for an expanded clone.

size: once; D: .; V: TRBV12-3/TRBV12-4; J: TRBJ1-2; DNA: TGTGCCAGCAGTTTTTCTTTTGACGGCCGTTCCTATGGCTACACCTTC; CDR3: CASSFSFDGRSYGYTF
size: .; D: .; V: TRBV14; J: TRBJ2-7; DNA: TGTGCCAGCAGCCAAGCCCTCCCTAGCGCGACCTACGAGCAGTACTTC; CDR3: CASSQALPSATYEQYF
size: .; D: .; V: TRBV19; J: TRBJ1-1; DNA: TGTGCCAGTAGTAACCACGGGACGGATACTGAAGCTTTCTTT; CDR3: CASSNHGTDTEAFF
size: .; D: .; V: TRBV5-1; J: TRBJ2-3; DNA: TGCGCCAGCAGCCTTCAGGGCCGCACAGATACGCAGTATTTT; CDR3: CASSLQGRTDTQYF
size: .; D: TRBD1; V: TRBV28; J: TRBJ2-5; DNA: TGTGCCAGCAGTTTGGACAGGGGATACCAAGAGACCCAGTACTTC; CDR3: CASSLDRGYQETQYF
size: .; D: .; V: TRBV7-6; J: TRBJ2-5; DNA: TGTGCCAGCAGCACTCCCGGGACGGCCCAAGAGACCCAGTACTTC; CDR3: CASSTPGTAQETQYF
size: few; D: TRBD1; V: TRBV12-3/TRBV12-4; J: TRBJ1-2; DNA: TGTGCCAGCAGTTTAGAACCCAGCAGGGGGCATGGCTACACCTTC; CDR3: CASSLEPSRGHGYTF
size: .; D: .; V: TRBV4-1; J: TRBJ1-1; DNA: TGCGCCAGCAGCTTCATGACCCTTGGTTCTAAGACGGATGAAGCTTTCTTT; CDR3: CASSFMTLGSKTDEAFF
size: .; D: .; V: TRBV20-1; J: TRBJ2-7; DNA: TGCAGTGCCAGACACAACGGGACCTACGAGCAGTACTTC; CDR3: CSARHNGTYEQYF
size: many; D: TRBD1; V: TRBV7-2; J: TRBJ2-3; DNA: TGTGCCAGCAGCTTATGGACAGGGCCCACAGATACGCAGTATTTT; CDR3: CASSLWTGPTDTQYF
size: .; D: TRBD2; V: TRBV3-1; J: TRBJ2-2; DNA: TGTGCCAGCAGCCAAATAATCGGGGCCCGCTGGCTAGCGGCGACCGGGGAGCTGTTTTTT; CDR3: CASSQIIGARWLAATGELFF
size: .; D: .; V: TRBV7-3; J: TRBJ2-1; DNA: TGTGCCAGCAGCTTAATGGGCAGGGGAGACAATGAGCAGTTCTTC; CDR3: CASSLMGRGDNEQFF
size: few; D: TRBD2; V: TRBV27; J: TRBJ2-2; DNA: TGTGCCAGCAGTTTATCGGGACTAGTTGGCACCGGGGAGCTGTTTTTT; CDR3: CASSLSGLVGTGELFF
size: .; D: TRBD2; V: TRBV4-3; J: TRBJ2-1; DNA: TGCGCCAGCAGCCAACGACTAGCGGGAGGCCTCGCGAGCTCCTGCAATGAGCAGTTCTTC; CDR3: CASSQRLAGGLASSCNEQFF
size: .; D: .; V: TRBV12-3/TRBV12-4; J: TRBJ1-1; DNA: TGTGCCAGCAGTACGAGAGACAGGAAGAACACTGAAGCTTTCTTT; CDR3: CASSTRDRKNTEAFF
size: many; D: TRBD1; V: TRBV7-9; J: TRBJ2-7; DNA: TGTGCCAGCAGCTTAGTCTCCGGGACAGTAAACTACGAGCAGTACTTC; CDR3: CASSLVSGTVNYEQYF
size: .; D: .; V: TRBV9; J: TRBJ1-2; DNA: TGTGCCAGCAGCCAAGGGGCCGTCGGATTCTATGGCTACACCTTC; CDR3: CASSQGAVGFYGYTF
size: many; D: .; V: TRBV28; J: TRBJ1-2; DNA: TGTGCCAGCAGTTCCTACCGGGGGCCTAACTATGGCTACACCTTC; CDR3: CASSSYRGPNYGYTF
size: few; D: .; V: TRBV5-1; J: TRBJ2-2; DNA: TGCGCCAGCGTCCCCTACACCGGGGAGCTGTTTTTT; CDR3: CASVPYTGELFF
size: .; D: TRBD1; V: TRBV7-9; J: TRBJ2-7; DNA: TGTGCCAGCAGCTACAAAGGACAGGGGGTCCACGAGCAGTACTTC; CDR3: CASSYKGQGVHEQYF
size: many; D: TRBD1; V: TRBV7-9; J: TRBJ1-4; DNA: TGTGCCAGCAGCGTGCGGGACAGGGAAAAACTGTTTTTT; CDR3: CASSVRDREKLFF
size: .; D: .; V: TRBV25-1; J: TRBJ1-1; DNA: TGTGCCAGCACTTTAAATTCGCAAGGCGGGGGTCCGAACACTGAAGCTTTCTTT; CDR3: CASTLNSQGGGPNTEAFF
size: .; D: .; V: TRBV6-2/TRBV6-3; J: TRBJ1-4; DNA: TGTGCCAGCAGTTCCGGCAGGGATACACATGAAAAACTGTTTTTT; CDR3: CASSSGRDTHEKLFF
size: .; D: .; V: TRBV9; J: TRBJ1-1; DNA: TGTGCCAGCAGCGGGGGACTTACCACTGAAGCTTTCTTT; CDR3: CASSGGLTTEAFF
size: .; D: .; V: TRBV28; J: TRBJ1-3; DNA: TGTGCCAGCAGTTTTTACGAGACTGGAAACACCATATATTTT; CDR3: CASSFYETGNTIYF
size: .; D: .; V: TRBV27; J: TRBJ1-1; DNA: TGTGCCAGCAGTTTATATGACTCGGCCGAAGCTTTCTTT; CDR3: CASSLYDSAEAFF